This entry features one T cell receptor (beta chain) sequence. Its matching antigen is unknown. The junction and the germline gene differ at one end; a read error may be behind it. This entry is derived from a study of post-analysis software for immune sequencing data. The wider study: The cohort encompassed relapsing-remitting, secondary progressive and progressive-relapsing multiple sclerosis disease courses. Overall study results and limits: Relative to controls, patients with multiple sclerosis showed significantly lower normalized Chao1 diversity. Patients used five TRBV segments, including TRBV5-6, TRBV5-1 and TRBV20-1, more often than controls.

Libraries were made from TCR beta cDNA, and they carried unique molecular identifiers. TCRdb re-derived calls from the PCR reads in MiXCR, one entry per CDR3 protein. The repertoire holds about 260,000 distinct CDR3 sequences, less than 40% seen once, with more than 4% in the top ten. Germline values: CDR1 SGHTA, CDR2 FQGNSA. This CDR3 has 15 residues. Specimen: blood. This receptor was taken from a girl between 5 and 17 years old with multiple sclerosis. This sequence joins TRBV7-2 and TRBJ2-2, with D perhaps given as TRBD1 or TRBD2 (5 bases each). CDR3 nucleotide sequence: TGTGCCAGCAGCTTAGTGGTGGGGCTCACCGGGGAGCTGTGTTTT. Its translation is CASSLVVGLTGELCF.